The T cell receptor beta chain under discussion was sequenced for a study of response to subunit inactivated influenza vaccine. This clonotype was observed a few times. The antigen remains undetermined. TCRdb redid the calling of the RT-PCR reads with MiXCR, one entry per CDR3 protein. The sample includes roughly 650,000 distinct CDR3 sequences, 14% of them seen just once. Overall study results and limits: The authors proposed limited new T cell recruitment per seasonal influenza vaccination.

Material: PBMCs from blood, obtained around 15 days before vaccination. The receptor was isolated from a man aged 45-65 years who received an inactivated influenza vaccine.

The CDR3 reads CASNSGTSYEQYF. As DNA, the CDR3 is TGTGCCAGCAATAGCGGGACCTCCTACGAGCAGTACTTC. The V and J genes are TRBV6-2 or TRBV6-3 and TRBJ2-7; 8 bases match TRBD2. The CDR3 covers 13 residues. Trimming removed 7 bases from V and 0 bases from J; junction bases left unmatched: 2. Germline V lookup: CDR1 MNHEY, CDR2 SVGEGT.